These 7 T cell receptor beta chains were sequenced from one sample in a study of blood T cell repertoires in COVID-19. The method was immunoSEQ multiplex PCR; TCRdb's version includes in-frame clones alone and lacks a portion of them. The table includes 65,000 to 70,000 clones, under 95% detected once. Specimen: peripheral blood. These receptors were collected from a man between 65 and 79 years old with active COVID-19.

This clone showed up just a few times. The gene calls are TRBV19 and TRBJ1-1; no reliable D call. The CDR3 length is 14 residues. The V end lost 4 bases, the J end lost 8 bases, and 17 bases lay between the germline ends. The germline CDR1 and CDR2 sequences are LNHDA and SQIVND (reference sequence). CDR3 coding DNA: TGTGCCAGTAGTAGCGAGCCTCTATTCGCCGAAGCTTTCTTT. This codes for CASSSEPLFAEAFF.

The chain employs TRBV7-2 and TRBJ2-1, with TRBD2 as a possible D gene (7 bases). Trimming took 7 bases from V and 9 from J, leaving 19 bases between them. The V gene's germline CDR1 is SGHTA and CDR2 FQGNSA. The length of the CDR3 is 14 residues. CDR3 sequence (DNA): TGTGCCAGCACCCAGTCCGGGGGGCAGAGTGAGCAGTTCTTC. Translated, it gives CASTQSGGQSEQFF.

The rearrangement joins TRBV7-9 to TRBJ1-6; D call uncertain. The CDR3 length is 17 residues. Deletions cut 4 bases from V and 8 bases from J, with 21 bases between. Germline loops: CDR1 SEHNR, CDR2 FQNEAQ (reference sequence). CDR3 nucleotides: TGTGCCAGCAGCTCTCATGAGAGGGAGGGAATAGATTCACCCCTCCACTTT. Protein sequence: CASSSHEREGIDSPLHF. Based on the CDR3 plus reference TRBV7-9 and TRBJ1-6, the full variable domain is DTGVSQNPRHKITKRGQNVTFRCDPISEHNRLYWYRQTLGQGPEFLTYFQNEAQLEKSRLLSDRFSAERPKGSFSTLEIQRTEQGDSAMYLCASSSHEREGIDSPLHFGNGTRLTVT.

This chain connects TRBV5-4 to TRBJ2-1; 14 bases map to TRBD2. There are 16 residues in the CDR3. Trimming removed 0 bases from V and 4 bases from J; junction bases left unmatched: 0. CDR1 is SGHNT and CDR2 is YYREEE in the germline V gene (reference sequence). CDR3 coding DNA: TGTGCCAGCAGCTTGGGGACTAGCGGGGGGTACAATGAGCAGTTCTTC. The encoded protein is CASSLGTSGGYNEQFF.

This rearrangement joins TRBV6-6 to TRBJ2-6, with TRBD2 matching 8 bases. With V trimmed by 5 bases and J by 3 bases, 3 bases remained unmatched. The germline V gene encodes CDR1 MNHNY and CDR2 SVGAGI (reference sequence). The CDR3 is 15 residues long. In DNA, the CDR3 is TGTGCCAGCAGTAGCGGGGGAGGTGGGGCCAACGTCCTGACTTTC. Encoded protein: CASSSGGGGANVLTF.

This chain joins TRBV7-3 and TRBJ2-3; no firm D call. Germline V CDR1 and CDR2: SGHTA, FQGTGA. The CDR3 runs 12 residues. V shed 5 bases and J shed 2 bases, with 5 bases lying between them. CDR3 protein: CASSRDTDTQYF. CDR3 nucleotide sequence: TGTGCCAGCAGCAGAGACACAGATACGCAGTATTTT.

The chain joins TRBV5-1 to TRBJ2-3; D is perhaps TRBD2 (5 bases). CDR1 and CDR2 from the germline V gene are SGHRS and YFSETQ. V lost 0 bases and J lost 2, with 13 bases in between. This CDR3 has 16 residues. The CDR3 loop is CASSLAVGLITDTQYF. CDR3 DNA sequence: TGCGCCAGCAGCTTGGCCGTAGGACTCATCACAGATACGCAGTATTTT.